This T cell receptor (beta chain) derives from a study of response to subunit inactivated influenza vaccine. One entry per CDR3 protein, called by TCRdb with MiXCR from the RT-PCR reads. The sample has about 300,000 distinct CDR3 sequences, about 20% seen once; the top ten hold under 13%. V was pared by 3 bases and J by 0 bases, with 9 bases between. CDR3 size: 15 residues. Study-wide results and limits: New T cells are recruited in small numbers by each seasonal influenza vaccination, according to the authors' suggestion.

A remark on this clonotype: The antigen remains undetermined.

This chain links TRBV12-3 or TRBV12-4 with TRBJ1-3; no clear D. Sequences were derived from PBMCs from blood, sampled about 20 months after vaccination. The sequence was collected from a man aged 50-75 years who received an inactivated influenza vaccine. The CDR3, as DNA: TGTGCCAGCAGTTTGAGGCCCTTCTCTGGAAACACCATATATTTT. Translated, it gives CASSLRPFSGNTIYF.